This T cell receptor (beta chain) stems from a study of T cells expressing NK-cell markers. Study information: The eight sequenced donors comprised seven who were HCMV-seropositive and one who was seronegative.

TCR beta cDNA was generated via 5'RACE template switching incorporating UMIs. With the 5' RACE reads reprocessed, TCRdb shows one record per CDR3 protein and no DNA. This listing includes about 120,000 distinct CDR3 sequences. Germline V gene lookup returns CDR1 MDHEN and CDR2 SYDVKM. The length of the CDR3 is 13 residues. This receptor was obtained from a woman aged 18 to 75 in good health. The material sequenced was blood T cells: a sorted CD56 or NKG2C T cell subset, CD4+ or CD8+ T cells, or bulk PBMC T cells (not recorded which). The genes are TRBV28 and TRBJ2-3; TCRdb names TRBD2, which stays unverified in the absence of DNA. CDR3: CALGGPRADTQYF.